This TCR beta chain emerged from a study of cytomegalovirus exposure and HLA in healthy donors. The V end lost 0 bases, the J end lost 1 base, and 13 bases lay between the germline ends. The CDR3 is made up of 17 amino acids. Germline assignment: CDR1 SGHTA and CDR2 FQGNSA. Donors in the study were healthy people who gave bone marrow. PCR amplification relied on 60 Vbeta primers (plus 13 Jbeta primers). Assay used: immunoSEQ multiplex PCR; TCRdb lists only in-frame clones, some missing. The sample gives 150,000 to 200,000 clones, 82% of which show up once; 1.5% is in the top ten. The chain is built from TRBV7-2 and TRBJ1-3; D is uncertain. This sequence was found in a man in his forties or fifties in good health and CMV-seronegative. The source material was PBMCs. The CDR3 DNA reads TGTGCCAGCAGCTTAGCCTCATTTCCAGGTTCTGGAAACACCATATATTTT. It codes for CASSLASFPGSGNTIYF.